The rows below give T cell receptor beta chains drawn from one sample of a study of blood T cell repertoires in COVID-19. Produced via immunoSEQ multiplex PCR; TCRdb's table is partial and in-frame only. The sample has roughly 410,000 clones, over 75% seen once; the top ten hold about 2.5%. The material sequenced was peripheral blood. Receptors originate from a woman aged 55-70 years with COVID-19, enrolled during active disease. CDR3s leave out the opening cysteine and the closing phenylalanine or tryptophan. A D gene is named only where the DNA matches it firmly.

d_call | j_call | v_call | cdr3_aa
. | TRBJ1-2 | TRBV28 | ASRLQGYGYT
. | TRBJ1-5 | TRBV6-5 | ASSYPEVVNQPQH
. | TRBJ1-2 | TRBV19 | ASSYGTRDKT
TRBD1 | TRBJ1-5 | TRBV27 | ASKLTGGGQPQH
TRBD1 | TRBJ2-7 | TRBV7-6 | ASSFGQVYEQY
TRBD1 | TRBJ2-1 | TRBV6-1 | ASSELGTGHNEQF
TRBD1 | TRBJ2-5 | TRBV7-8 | ASRKGRDRRLVGGGQETQY
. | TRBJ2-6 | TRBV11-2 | ASSSYEVPGANVLT
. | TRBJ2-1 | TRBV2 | ASSDYPEQF
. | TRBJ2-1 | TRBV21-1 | ASIVRDRTTEQF
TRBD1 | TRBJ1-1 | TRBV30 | AWRPMTGFGTEAF
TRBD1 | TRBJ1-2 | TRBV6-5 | ASSYKDRVGGYT
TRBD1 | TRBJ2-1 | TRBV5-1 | ASTIGTGTYNEQF
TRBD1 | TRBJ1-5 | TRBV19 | ASSIRGGQVASNQPQH
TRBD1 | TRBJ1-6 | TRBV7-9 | ATHRMDRGNNSPLH
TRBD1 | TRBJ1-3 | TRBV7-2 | ASSGRTGDNTIY
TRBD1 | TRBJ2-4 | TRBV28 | ASSLNRQGATKNIQY
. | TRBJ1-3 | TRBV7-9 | ASSLEWLSGNTIY
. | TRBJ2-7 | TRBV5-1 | ASSLAGPGTPLEEQY